The sample holds one count of the clone carrying this T cell receptor (beta chain). These data come from a study of cytomegalovirus exposure and HLA in healthy donors. PCR amplification relied on 60 Vbeta primers (plus 13 Jbeta primers). Generated by immunoSEQ multiplex PCR, the TCRdb table keeps only in-frame clones and is missing some. There are 170,000 or so clones in the sample; 81% occur only once, and 2% to 2.5% lies in the top ten. The V gene's germline CDR1 is SGHDT and CDR2 YYEEEE. The ends were cut back, 4 bases at V and 5 bases at J, with 5 bases in the middle. CDR3 length: 11 residues. The receptor was isolated from a woman aged 25 to 39 in good health and CMV-seronegative. This chain joins TRBV5-6 and TRBJ2-3, with D tentatively TRBD1 (5 bases). Input material: PBMCs. CDR3 region: CASSDRDTQYF. The DNA of the CDR3 is TGTGCCAGCAGCGACAGAGATACGCAGTATTTT. Drawing the rest from reference TRBV5-6 and TRBJ2-3, the complete variable domain is DAGVTQSPTHLIKTRGQQVTLRCSPKSGHDTVSWYQQALGQGPQFIFQYYEEEERQRGNFPDRFSGHQFPNYSSELNVNALLLGDSALYLCASSDRDTQYFGPGTRLTVL.